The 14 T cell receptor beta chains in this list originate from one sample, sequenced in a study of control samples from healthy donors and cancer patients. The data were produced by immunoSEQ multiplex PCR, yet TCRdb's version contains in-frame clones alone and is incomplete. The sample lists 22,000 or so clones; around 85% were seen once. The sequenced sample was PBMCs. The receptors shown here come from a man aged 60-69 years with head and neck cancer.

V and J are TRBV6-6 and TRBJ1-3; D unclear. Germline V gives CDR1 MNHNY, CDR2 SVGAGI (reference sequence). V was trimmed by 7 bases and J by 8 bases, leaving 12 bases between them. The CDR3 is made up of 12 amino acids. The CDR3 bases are TGTGCCAGCACCCTAGGCCCGGACACCATATATTTT. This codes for CASTLGPDTIYF.

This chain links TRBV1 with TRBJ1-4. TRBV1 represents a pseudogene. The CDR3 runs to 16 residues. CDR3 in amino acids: CTSSQDRVREEEKLFF. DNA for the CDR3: TGCACCAGCAGCCAAGATAGGGTCAGGGAGGAGGAAAAACTGTTTTTT.

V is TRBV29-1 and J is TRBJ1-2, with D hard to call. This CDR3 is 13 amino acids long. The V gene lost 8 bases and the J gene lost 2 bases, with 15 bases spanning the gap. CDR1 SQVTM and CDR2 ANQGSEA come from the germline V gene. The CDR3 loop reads CSSRDLFNYGYTF. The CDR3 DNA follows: TGCAGCTCCCGAGACTTATTCAACTATGGCTACACCTTC.

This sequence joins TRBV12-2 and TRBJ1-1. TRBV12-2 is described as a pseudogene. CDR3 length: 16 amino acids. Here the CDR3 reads CASRFTRSGEAAEAFF. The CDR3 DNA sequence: TGTGCAAGTCGCTTTACTAGGTCCGGGGAGGCCGCTGAAGCTTTCTTT.

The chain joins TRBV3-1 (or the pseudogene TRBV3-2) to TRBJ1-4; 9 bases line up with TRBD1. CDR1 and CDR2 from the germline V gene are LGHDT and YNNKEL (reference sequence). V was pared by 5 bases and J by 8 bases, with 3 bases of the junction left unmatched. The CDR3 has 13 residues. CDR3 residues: CASSYGTGEKLFF. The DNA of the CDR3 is TGTGCCAGCAGCTATGGGACAGGGGAAAAACTGTTTTTT.

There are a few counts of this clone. Here the CDR3 reads CASGFLQLLTIAGASTDTQYF. The DNA for the CDR3 is TGTGCTAGTGGTTTCCTACAACTGCTTACTATAGCGGGAGCTAGCACAGATACGCAGTATTTT. The V gene is TRBV12-5, the J gene TRBJ2-3; 9 bases agree with TRBD2. The CDR3 totals 21 residues. The germline V gene encodes CDR1 LGHNT and CDR2 FRNRAP. Germline trimming cut 3 bases from V and 0 bases from J; bases unmatched to any gene: 19. Based on the CDR3 plus reference TRBV12-5 and TRBJ2-3, the full variable domain is DARVTQTPRHKVTEMGQEVTMRCQPILGHNTVFWYRQTMMQGLELLAYFRNRAPLDDSGMPKDRFSAEMPDATLATLKIQPSEPRDSAVYFCASGFLQLLTIAGASTDTQYFGPGTRLTVL.

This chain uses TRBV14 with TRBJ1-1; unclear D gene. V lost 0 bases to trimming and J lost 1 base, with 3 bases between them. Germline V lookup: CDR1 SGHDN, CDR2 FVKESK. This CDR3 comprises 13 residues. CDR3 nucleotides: TGTGCCAGCAGCCAAGACCGGAACACTGAAGCTTTCTTT. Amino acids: CASSQDRNTEAFF.

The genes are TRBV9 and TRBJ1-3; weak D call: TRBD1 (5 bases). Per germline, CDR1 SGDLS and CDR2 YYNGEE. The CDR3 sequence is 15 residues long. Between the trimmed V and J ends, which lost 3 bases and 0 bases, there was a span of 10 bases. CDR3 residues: CASSAAGNSGNTIYF. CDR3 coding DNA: TGTGCCAGCAGCGCGGCAGGGAACTCTGGAAACACCATATATTTT.

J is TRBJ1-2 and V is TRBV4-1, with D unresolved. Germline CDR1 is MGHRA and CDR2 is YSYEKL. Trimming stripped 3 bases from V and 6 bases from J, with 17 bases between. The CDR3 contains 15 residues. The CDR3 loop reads CASSQVDIHAHGYTF. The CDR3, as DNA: TGCGCCAGCAGCCAGGTAGACATCCATGCCCATGGCTACACCTTC.

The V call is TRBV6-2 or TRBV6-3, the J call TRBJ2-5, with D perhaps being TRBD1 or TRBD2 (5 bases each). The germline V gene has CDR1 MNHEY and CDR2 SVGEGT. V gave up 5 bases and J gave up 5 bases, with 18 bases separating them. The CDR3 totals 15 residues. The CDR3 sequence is CASSPGTLPAETQYF. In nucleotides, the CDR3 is TGTGCCAGCAGTCCCGGGACCCTCCCTGCCGAGACCCAGTACTTC.

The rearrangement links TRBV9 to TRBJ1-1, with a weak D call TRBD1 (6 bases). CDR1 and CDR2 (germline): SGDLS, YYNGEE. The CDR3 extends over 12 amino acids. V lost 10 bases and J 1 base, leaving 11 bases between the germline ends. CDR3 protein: CAAEGGNTEAFF. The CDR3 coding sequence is TGTGCCGCCGAAGGGGGGAACACTGAAGCTTTCTTT.

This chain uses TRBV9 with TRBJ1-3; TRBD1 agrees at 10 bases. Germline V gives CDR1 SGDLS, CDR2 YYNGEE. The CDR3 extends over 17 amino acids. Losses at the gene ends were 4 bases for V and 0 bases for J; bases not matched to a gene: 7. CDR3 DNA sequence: TGTGCCAGCAGCTCTCGGACAGGGGGGACCTCTGGAAACACCATATATTTT. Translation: CASSSRTGGTSGNTIYF.

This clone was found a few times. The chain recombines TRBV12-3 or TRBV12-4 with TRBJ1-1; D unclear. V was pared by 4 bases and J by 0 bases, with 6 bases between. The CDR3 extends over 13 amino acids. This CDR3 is CASSSGLNTEAFF. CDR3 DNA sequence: TGTGCCAGCAGTTCTGGACTGAACACTGAAGCTTTCTTT.

The CDR3 loop reads CASSLLAGGGHEQYV. Written as DNA, the CDR3 is TGTGCCAGCAGCTTGTTAGCGGGAGGAGGCCACGAGCAGTACGTC. The V gene is TRBV5-6, the J gene TRBJ2-7; TRBD2 matches at 10 bases. The CDR3 is 15 residues long. V lost 1 base, J lost 5 bases, and 6 bases stayed unmatched. CDR1 is SGHDT, CDR2 YYEEEE, per germline.